The 3 T cell receptor beta chains listed next were all sequenced from one sample in a study of T cell changes during pregnancy in multiple sclerosis. Sequencing was performed with immunoSEQ multiplex PCR; in TCRdb, only in-frame clones are kept and a portion is missing. The repertoire holds tens of thousands of clones, with roughly nine tenths as singletons. Here the sequenced sample was CD4+ T cells from peripheral blood mononuclear cells, taken in the second trimester of pregnancy. The receptor source for this set is a female donor with multiple sclerosis, enrolled in a pregnancy study.

In this sample, this clone turned up a few times. This sequence joins TRBV30 and TRBJ1-1, with D possibly being TRBD1 (5 bases). The CDR3 spans 12 residues. The V end lost 2 bases, the J end lost 5 bases, and 9 bases lay between the germline ends. Germline CDR1 GTSNPN, CDR2 SVGIG (reference sequence). For the CDR3, the DNA is TGTGCCTGGAGTCAGGGATGGACTGAAGCTTTCTTT. Translating gives CAWSQGWTEAFF.

This sequence joins TRBV18 and TRBJ1-4; the D gene is possibly TRBD1 (5 bases). The CDR3 length is 14 residues. The germline V gene encodes CDR1 KGHSH and CDR2 LQKENI. V was trimmed by 3 bases and J by 10 bases, leaving 15 bases between them. CDR3 amino acids: CASSPLRGVGKLFF. CDR3 coding DNA: TGTGCCAGCTCACCCCTACGGGGGGTTGGAAAACTGTTTTTT.

This chain links TRBV11-2 with TRBJ2-1; 7 bases map to TRBD2. This CDR3 comprises 15 residues. The V and J ends lost 4 bases and 8 bases, in that order; junction bases with no gene match: 11. Germline-derived CDR1 and CDR2 are SGHAT and FQNNGV. CDR3 protein: CASSSDLFSGDEQFF. DNA of the CDR3: TGTGCCAGCAGCTCGGACCTCTTCAGCGGGGATGAGCAGTTCTTC.